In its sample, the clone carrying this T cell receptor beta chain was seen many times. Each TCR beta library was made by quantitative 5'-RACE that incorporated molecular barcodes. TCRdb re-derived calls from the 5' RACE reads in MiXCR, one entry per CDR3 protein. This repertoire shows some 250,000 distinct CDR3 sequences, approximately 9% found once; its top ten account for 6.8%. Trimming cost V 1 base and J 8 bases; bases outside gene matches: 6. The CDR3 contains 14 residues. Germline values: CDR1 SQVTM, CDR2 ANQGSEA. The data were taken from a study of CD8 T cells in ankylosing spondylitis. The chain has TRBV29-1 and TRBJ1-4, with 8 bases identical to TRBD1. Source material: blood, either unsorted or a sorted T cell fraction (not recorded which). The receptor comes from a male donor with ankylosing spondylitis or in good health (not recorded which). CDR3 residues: CSVEGTGSEEKLFF. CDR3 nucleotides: TGCAGCGTTGAAGGGACAGGGTCGGAGGAAAAACTGTTTTTT.